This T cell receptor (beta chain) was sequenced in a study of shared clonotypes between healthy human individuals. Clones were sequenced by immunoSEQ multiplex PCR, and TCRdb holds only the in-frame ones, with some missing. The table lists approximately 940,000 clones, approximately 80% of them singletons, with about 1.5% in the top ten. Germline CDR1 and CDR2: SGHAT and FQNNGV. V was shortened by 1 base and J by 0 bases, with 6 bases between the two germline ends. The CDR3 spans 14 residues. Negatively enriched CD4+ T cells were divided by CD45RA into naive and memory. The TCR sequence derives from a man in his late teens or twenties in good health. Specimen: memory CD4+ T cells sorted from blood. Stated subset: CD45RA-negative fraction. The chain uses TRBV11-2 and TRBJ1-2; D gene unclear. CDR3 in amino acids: CASSLGGSNYGYTF. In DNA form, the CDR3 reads TGTGCCAGCAGCTTAGGCGGATCTAACTATGGCTACACCTTC.